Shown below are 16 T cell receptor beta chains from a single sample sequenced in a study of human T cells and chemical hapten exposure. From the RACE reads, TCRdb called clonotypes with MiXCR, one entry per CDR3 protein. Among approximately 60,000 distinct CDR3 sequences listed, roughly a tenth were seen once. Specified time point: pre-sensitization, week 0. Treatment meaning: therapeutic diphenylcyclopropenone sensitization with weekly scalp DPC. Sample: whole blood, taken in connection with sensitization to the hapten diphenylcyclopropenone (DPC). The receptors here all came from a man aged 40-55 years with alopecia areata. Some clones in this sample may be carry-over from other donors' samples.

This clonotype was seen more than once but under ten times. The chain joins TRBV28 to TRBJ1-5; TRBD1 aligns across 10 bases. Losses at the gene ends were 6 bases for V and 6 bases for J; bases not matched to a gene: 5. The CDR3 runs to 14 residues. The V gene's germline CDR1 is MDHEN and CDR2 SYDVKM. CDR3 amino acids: CASSPGQGGQPQHF. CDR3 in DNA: TGTGCCAGCAGCCCCGGACAGGGGGGTCAGCCCCAGCATTTT. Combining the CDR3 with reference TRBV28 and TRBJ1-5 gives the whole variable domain DVKVTQSSRYLVKRTGEKVFLECVQDMDHENMFWYRQDPGLGLRLIYFSYDVKMKEKGDIPEGYSVSREKKERFSLILESASTNQTSMYLCASSPGQGGQPQHFGDGTRLSIL.

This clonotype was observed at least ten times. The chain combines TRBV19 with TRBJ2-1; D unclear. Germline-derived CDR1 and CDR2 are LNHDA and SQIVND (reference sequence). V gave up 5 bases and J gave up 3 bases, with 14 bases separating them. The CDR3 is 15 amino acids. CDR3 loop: CASSALRSDYNEQFF. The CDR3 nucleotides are TGTGCCAGTAGTGCGCTAAGGAGCGACTACAATGAGCAGTTCTTC.

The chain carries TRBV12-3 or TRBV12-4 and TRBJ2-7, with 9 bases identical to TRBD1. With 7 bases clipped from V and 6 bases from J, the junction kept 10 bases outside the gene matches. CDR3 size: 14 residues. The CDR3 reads CASTTGGAASEQYF. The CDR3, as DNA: TGTGCCAGCACCACAGGGGGCGCGGCTAGCGAGCAGTACTTC.

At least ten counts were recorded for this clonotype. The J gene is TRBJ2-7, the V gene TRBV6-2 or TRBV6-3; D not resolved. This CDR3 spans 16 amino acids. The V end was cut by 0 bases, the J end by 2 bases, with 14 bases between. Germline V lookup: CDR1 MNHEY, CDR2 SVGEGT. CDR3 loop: CASSYSGRARTYEQYF. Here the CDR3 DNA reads TGTGCCAGCAGTTACTCCGGAAGGGCGCGGACCTACGAGCAGTACTTC.

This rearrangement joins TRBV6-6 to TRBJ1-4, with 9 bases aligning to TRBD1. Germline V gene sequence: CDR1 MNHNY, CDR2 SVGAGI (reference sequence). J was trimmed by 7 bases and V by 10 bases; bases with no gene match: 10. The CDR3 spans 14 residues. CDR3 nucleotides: TGTGCCACCATCCCGGGACAGGGTAGTGAAAAACTGTTTTTT. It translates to CATIPGQGSEKLFF.

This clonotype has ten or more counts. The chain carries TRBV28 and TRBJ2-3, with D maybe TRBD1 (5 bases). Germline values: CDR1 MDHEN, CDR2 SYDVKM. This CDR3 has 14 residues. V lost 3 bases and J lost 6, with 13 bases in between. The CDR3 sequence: CASSLGQGRDTQYF. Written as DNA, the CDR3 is TGTGCCAGCAGTTTGGGGCAGGGAAGGGATACGCAGTATTTT.

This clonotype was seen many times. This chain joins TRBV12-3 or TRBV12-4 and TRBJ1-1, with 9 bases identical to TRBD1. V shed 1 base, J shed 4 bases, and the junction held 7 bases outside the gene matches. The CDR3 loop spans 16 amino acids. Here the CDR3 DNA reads TGTGCCAGCAGTTTAGGCACAGGGGGCAGCGGCACTGAAGCTTTCTTT. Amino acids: CASSLGTGGSGTEAFF.

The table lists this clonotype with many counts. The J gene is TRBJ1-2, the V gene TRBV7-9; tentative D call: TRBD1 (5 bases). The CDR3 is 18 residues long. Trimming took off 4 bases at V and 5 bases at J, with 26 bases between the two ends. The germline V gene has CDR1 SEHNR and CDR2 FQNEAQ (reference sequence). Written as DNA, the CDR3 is TGTGCCAGCAGCTACACCATCGGGCAGGGAACGAAGGAATATGGCTACACCTTC. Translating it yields CASSYTIGQGTKEYGYTF.

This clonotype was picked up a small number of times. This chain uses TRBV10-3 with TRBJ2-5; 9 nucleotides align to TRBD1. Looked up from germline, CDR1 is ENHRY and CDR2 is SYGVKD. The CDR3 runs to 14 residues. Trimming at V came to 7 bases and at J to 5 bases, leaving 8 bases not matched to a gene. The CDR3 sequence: CAIMGQGLRETQYF. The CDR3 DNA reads TGTGCCATCATGGGACAGGGCCTCCGGGAGACCCAGTACTTC.

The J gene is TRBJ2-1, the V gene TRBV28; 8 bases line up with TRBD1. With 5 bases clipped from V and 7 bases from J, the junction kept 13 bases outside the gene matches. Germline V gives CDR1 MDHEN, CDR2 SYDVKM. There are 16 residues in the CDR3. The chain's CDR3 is CASSTRTGRTGNEQFF. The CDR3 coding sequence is TGTGCCAGCAGTACACGGACAGGGAGGACGGGGAATGAGCAGTTCTTC. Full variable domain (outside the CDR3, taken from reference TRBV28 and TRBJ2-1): DVKVTQSSRYLVKRTGEKVFLECVQDMDHENMFWYRQDPGLGLRLIYFSYDVKMKEKGDIPEGYSVSREKKERFSLILESASTNQTSMYLCASSTRTGRTGNEQFFGPGTRLTVL.

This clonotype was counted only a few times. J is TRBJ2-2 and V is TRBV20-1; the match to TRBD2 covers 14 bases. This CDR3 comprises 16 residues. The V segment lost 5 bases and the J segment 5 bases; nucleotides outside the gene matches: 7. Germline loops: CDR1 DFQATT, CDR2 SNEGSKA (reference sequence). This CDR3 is CSAGKGTSGRTGELFF. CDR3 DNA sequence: TGCAGTGCTGGAAAAGGGACTAGCGGGAGAACCGGGGAGCTGTTTTTT.

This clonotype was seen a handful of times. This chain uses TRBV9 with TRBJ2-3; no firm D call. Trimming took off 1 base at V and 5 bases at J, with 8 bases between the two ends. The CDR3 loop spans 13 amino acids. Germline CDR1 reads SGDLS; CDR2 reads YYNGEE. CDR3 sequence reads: CASSVSGVDTQYF. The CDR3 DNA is TGTGCCAGCAGCGTATCGGGCGTAGATACGCAGTATTTT.

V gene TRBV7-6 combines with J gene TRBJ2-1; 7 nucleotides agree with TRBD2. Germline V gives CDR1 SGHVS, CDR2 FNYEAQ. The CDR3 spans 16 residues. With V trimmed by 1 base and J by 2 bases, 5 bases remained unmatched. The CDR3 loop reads CASSLEAGNPYNEQFF. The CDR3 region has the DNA TGTGCCAGCAGCTTAGAAGCGGGGAACCCCTACAATGAGCAGTTCTTC. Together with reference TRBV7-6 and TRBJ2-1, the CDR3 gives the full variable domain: GAGVSQSPRYKVTKRGQDVALRCDPISGHVSLYWYRQALGQGPEFLTYFNYEAQQDKSGLPNDRFSAERPEGSISTLTIQRTEQRDSAMYRCASSLEAGNPYNEQFFGPGTRLTVL.

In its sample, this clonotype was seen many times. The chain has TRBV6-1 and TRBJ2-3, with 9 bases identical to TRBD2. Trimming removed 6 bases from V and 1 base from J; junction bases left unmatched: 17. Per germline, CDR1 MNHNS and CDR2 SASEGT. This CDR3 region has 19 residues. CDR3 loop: CASRALAGVSLVGTDTQYF. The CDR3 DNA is TGTGCCAGCAGGGCCTTAGCGGGAGTTTCGTTAGTTGGCACAGATACGCAGTATTTT.

CDR3 nucleotides: TGTGCCAGCAGCTTAGATCGGTACTCCTACGAGCAGTACTTC. It translates to CASSLDRYSYEQYF. The chain carries TRBV7-2 and TRBJ2-7; D not certain. The germline V and J ends were trimmed by 1 base and 0 bases, with 7 bases remaining between them. Germline values: CDR1 SGHTA, CDR2 FQGNSA. The CDR3 consists of 14 residues.

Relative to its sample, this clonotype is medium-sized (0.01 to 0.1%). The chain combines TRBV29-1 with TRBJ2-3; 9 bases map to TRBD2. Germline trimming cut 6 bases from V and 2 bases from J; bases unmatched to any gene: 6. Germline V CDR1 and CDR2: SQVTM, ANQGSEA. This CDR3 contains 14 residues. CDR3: CSVPLAGPTDTQYF. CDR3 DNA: TGCAGCGTGCCTCTAGCGGGGCCCACAGATACGCAGTATTTT.